This T cell receptor beta chain stems from a study of blood T cell repertoires in COVID-19 (dated by TCRdb to the early 2020s). Study-level background: Samples from collaborators originated in the United States, Italy and Spain and spanned both the acute and convalescent phases of COVID-19. The prospective study material was composed of cDNA or gDNA derived from T cells, B-cell-depleted T cells, or PBMCs. The dataset comprised deeply sampled blood TCRbeta repertoires from subjects exposed to, actively infected with, or recovered from COVID-19. The repertoires were released in a freely available public database meant as a resource for research on the immune response to SARS-CoV-2. Samples came from the ongoing ImmuneRACE study (first 160 participants) plus 1,254 subjects from 6 global collaborators. A de-identified subject ID, COVID-19 status, age in years and sex were almost always included in the sample metadata. Where available, HLA class I and class II types were taken from metadata supplied by the sample provider and were not determined by assay-based typing.

TCRbeta CDR3 regions were amplified from genomic DNA using the immunoSEQ Assay, a bias-controlled multiplex PCR. The paper's data handling went like this. Within the assay, amplification of reference gene primers was used to estimate how many nucleated cells each sample contained. To quantify the absolute abundance of each unique TCRbeta CDR3 rearrangement, sequence reads were collapsed and filtered. For each sample, productive Simpson clonality was calculated as the square root of Simpson's diversity index across productive rearrangements. TCRdb limited this immuneACCESS table to in-frame rearrangements with V and J called. A share of clones is missing; checked studies link under half to unresolved V genes, and the rest is unexplained. D and trimming were read from the DNA, whereas the V and J calls and clone size are those reported in that table. This sample is represented by over 120,000 clones; about 79% of them were singletons. The ten biggest clones cover just over 9% of the sample.

The CDR3 contains 13 residues, cysteine and phenylalanine counted. Only the CDR3 DNA is retained, 39 bases long and in frame from the first base. Clipping removes 5 bases from V and 6 bases from J, with 2 as the unmatched junction base count. The germline V gene yields SGHAT for CDR1 and FQNNGV for CDR2. In the prospective study, participants were roughly 18 to 90 years old, resided in about 25 geographic areas of the United States, and were enrolled through a virtual design. To assign participants to cohorts, the prospective study relied on clinical history that participants themselves reported in a screening survey and a study questionnaire. Recovered participants in ImmuneRACE Cohort 3 were defined as having two consecutive negative NP/OP PCR tests, clearance from a healthcare professional, or resolution of symptoms. Each participant in the prospective study had whole blood, serum and a nasopharyngeal or oropharyngeal swab collected by mobile phlebotomists. Prospective study participants could optionally give additional blood draws and questionnaires over a roughly two-month period. Blood samples from the prospective study were shipped frozen or at room temperature prior to DNA extraction.

Broad study findings and their caveats: The quantity of clinical and demographic metadata differed by source and by participant and was supplied without curation.

To note about this clone: Its antigen is currently not known. Within one base of it there is no much larger clone, and no base qualities were kept.

This sequence originates from a man in his forties or fifties who had recovered from COVID-19. The chain employs TRBV11-2 and TRBJ1-1; TRBD1 agrees with 11 junctional bases. Sequencing input: PBMCs or T cells enriched from blood (not recorded which). The DNA is as follows: TGTGCCAGCAGCCGGGGACAGGGGGCTGAAGCTTTCTTT. The encoded protein is CASSRGQGAEAFF.